This T cell receptor beta chain comes out of a study of blood T cell repertoires in COVID-19. Study in general: PBMCs, B-cell-depleted T cells, or T cells provided the cDNA or gDNA that made up the material.

This CDR3 region has 15 residues. Germline CDR1 reads LNHDA; CDR2 reads SQIVND (reference sequence). Trimming took off 7 bases at V and 7 bases at J, with 22 bases between the two ends. Participant ages covered roughly 18 to 89 years across 24 US areas. Assignments of participants to cohorts depended upon their own reported clinical history. TCRdb keeps only in-frame clones here, not all; method: immunoSEQ multiplex PCR. Of roughly 190,000 clones listed, 70% to 85% are singletons. The sequenced sample was PBMCs or T cells enriched from blood (not recorded which). The origin of this receptor is a woman aged 25 to 39 who had recovered from COVID-19. This chain uses TRBV19 with TRBJ1-2, with a tentative D call TRBD1 (5 bases). This CDR3 reads CASITTHTGFGGYTF. CDR3 bases: TGTGCCAGTATCACGACTCATACAGGTTTCGGTGGCTACACCTTC.